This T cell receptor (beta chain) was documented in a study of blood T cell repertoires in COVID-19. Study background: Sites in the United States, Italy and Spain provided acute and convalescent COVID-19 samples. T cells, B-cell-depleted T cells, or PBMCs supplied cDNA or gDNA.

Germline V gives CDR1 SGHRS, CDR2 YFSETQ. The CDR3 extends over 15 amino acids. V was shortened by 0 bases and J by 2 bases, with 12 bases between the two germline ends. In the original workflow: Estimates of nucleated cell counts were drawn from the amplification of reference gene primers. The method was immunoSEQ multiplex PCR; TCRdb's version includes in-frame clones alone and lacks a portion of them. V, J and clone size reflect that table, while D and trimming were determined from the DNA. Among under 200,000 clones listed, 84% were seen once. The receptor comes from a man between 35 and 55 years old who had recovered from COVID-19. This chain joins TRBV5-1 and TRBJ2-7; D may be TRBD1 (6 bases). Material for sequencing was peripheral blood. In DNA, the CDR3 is TGCGCCAGCAGCTTGGGAACAGGGAACGCCTACGAGCAGTACTTC. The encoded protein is CASSLGTGNAYEQYF.